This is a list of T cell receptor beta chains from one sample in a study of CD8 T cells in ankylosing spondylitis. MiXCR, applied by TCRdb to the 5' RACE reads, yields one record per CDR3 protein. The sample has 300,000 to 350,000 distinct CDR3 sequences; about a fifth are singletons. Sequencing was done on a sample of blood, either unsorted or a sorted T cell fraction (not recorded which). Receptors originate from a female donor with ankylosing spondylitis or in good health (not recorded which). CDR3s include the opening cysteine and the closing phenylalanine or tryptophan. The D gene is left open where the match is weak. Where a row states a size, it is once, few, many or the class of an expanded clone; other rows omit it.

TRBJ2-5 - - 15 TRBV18 CASSPIGNLQETQYF TGTGCCAGCTCACCAATCGGGAACCTCCAAGAGACCCAGTACTTC
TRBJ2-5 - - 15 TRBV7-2 CASSRALGREETQYF TGTGCCAGCAGCCGAGCTCTGGGGCGGGAAGAGACCCAGTACTTC
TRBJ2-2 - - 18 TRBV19 CASSIEQTLILNTGELFF TGTGCCAGTAGTATAGAACAAACCCTTATACTGAACACCGGGGAGCTGTTTTTT
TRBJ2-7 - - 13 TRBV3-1 CASSQVPSLEQYF TGTGCCAGCAGCCAAGTTCCGAGCTTGGAGCAGTACTTC
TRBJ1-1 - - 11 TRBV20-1 CSLRTNTEAFF TGCAGTCTCCGGACGAACACTGAAGCTTTCTTT
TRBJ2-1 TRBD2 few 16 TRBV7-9 CASSGERGLATREQFF TGTGCCAGCAGCGGAGAGAGGGGACTAGCAACTCGCGAGCAGTTCTTC
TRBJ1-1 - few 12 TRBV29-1 CSVEDEGTEAFF TGCAGCGTTGAAGATGAGGGCACTGAAGCTTTCTTT
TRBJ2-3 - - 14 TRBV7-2 CASSLAAGRDTQYF TGTGCCAGCAGCTTAGCGGCAGGGCGAGATACGCAGTATTTT
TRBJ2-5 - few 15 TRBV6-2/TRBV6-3 CASSYEAMGQETQYF TGTGCCAGCAGTTACGAAGCGATGGGTCAGGAGACCCAGTACTTC
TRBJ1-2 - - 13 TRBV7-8 CASRPTGSYGYTF TGTGCCAGCAGGCCTACAGGGAGCTATGGCTACACCTTC
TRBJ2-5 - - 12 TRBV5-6 CASSFYQETQYF TGTGCCAGCAGCTTTTATCAAGAGACCCAGTACTTC
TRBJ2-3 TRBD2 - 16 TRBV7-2 CASSLRLAGGGDTQYF TGTGCCAGCAGCTTACGTCTAGCGGGGGGGGGAGATACGCAGTATTTT
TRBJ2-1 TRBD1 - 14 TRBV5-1 CASRPGQIYNEQFF TGCGCCAGCAGACCGGGACAGATCTACAATGAGCAGTTCTTC
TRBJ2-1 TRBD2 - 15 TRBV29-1 CSVERRTSGYNEQFF TGCAGCGTTGAGCGCCGGACTAGCGGATACAATGAGCAGTTCTTC
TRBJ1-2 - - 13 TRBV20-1 CSARGSGNYGYTF TGCAGTGCCCGAGGGTCTGGGAACTATGGCTACACCTTC
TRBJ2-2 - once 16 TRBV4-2 CASSQSTTTNTGELFF TGTGCCAGCAGCCAGTCAACTACTACGAACACCGGGGAGCTGTTTTTT
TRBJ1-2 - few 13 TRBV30 CAWKSDPTYGYTF TGTGCCTGGAAATCTGACCCTACCTATGGCTACACCTTC
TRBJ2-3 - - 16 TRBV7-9 CASSLEGVQNTDTQYF TGTGCCAGCAGCTTAGAGGGGGTTCAGAACACAGATACGCAGTATTTT
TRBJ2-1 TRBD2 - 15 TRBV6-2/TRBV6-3 CASSWREPSYNEQFF TGTGCCAGCAGTTGGCGGGAGCCATCTTACAATGAGCAGTTCTTC
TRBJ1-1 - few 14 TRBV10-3 CAISDRGHGVEAFF TGTGCCATCAGTGACCGTGGACACGGCGTTGAAGCTTTCTTT
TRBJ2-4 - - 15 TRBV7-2 CASSLGYQGLNIQYF TGTGCCAGCAGCTTAGGTTACCAGGGGCTGAACATTCAGTACTTC
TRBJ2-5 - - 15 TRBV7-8 CASSFLGRSEETQYF TGTGCCAGCAGTTTTTTAGGAAGGTCAGAAGAGACCCAGTACTTC
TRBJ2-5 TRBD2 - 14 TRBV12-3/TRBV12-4 CASRQTSAQETQYF TGTGCCAGCAGACAAACTAGCGCGCAAGAGACCCAGTACTTC
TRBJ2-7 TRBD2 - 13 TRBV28 CASSGPWTREQYF TGTGCCAGCAGTGGCCCTTGGACTAGGGAGCAGTACTTC
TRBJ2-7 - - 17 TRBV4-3 CASSQEVVSGASYEQYF TGCGCCAGCAGCCAAGAGGTCGTGTCGGGCGCGAGCTACGAGCAGTACTTC
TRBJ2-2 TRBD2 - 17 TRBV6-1 CASSERRSSGRAGELFF TGTGCCAGCAGTGAACGCCGATCCAGCGGGAGAGCCGGGGAGCTGTTTTTT
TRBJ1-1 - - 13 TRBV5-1 CASSLAFDTEAFF TGCGCCAGCAGCTTGGCGTTTGACACTGAAGCTTTCTTT
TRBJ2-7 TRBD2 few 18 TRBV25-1 CASSELGRGLADSYEQYF TGTGCCAGCAGTGAATTAGGGCGGGGACTAGCGGACTCCTACGAGCAGTACTTC
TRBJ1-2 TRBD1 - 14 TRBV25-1 CASRATGTAYGYTF TGTGCCAGCAGAGCTACCGGGACAGCCTATGGCTACACCTTC
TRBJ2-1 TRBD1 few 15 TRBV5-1 CASSLARTGYNEQFF TGCGCCAGCAGCTTGGCCAGGACAGGGTACAATGAGCAGTTCTTC
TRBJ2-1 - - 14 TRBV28 CASSLPLAAYEQFF TGTGCCAGCAGTCTACCGCTAGCAGCGTATGAGCAGTTCTTC
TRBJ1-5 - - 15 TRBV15 CATSRDVWGGQPQHF TGTGCCACCAGCAGAGATGTCTGGGGTGGGCAGCCCCAGCATTTT
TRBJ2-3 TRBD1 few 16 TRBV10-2 CASSETGGAHTDTQYF TGCGCCAGCAGTGAAACAGGGGGCGCACACACAGATACGCAGTATTTT
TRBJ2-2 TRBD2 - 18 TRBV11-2 CASSKLAGSFANTGELFF TGTGCCAGCAGCAAACTAGCGGGATCCTTCGCGAACACCGGGGAGCTGTTTTTT
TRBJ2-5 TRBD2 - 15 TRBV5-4 CASSLGGSGRKTQYF TGTGCCAGCAGCTTGGGGGGTAGCGGGAGGAAGACCCAGTACTTC
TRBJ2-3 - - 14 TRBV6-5 CASSFQLSTDTQYF TGTGCCAGCAGTTTCCAGTTAAGCACAGATACGCAGTATTTT
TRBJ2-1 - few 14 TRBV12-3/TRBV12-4 CASSLLLDSSRQFF TGTGCCAGCAGTTTACTTCTGGACTCGTCAAGGCAGTTCTTC
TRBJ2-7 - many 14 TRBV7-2 CASSGGRMYYEQYF TGTGCCAGCAGCGGGGGGCGGATGTACTACGAGCAGTACTTC
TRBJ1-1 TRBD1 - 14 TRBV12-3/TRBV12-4 CASSSTGGWTEAFF TGTGCCAGCAGTTCCACAGGGGGCTGGACTGAAGCTTTCTTT
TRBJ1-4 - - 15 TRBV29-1 CSVGVSGRPAEKLFF TGCAGCGTTGGAGTCTCGGGAAGACCGGCTGAAAAACTGTTTTTT
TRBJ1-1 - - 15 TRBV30 CAWRGKLRGLGRAFF TGTGCCTGGAGGGGTAAGCTCAGGGGCCTAGGACGAGCTTTCTTT
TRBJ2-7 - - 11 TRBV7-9 CASSRRRGQYF TGTGCCAGCAGCCGTAGGAGGGGGCAGTACTTC
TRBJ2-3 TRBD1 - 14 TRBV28 CASSRDSDTDTQYF TGTGCCAGCAGCCGGGACAGTGACACAGATACGCAGTATTTT
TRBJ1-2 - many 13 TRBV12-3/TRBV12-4 CASSLRREYGYTF TGTGCCAGCAGTTTACGCAGAGAATATGGCTACACCTTC
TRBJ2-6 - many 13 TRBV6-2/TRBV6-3 CASRASGANVLTF TGCGCCAGCAGGGCCTCCGGGGCCAACGTCCTGACTTTC
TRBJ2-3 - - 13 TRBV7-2 CASSHRAADTQYF TGTGCCAGCAGTCACAGGGCTGCAGATACGCAGTATTTT
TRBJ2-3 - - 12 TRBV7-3 CASSLTGYTQYF TGTGCCAGCAGCTTAACAGGTTATACGCAGTATTTT